This TCR beta chain comes out of a study of neoadjuvant anti-PD-1 for oral cavity cancer. PBMC libraries mostly used about 500 ng of input genomic DNA, with six replicates per sample. Profiled with immunoSEQ multiplex PCR; TCRdb holds only in-frame clones, not every one. The table lists 73,000 or so clones, approximately 84% of them singletons. Time point here: after neoadjuvant nivolumab, at surgical resection. Patients were newly diagnosed with stage II-IVA oral cavity squamous cell carcinoma without prior systemic or radiation treatment. Cohort: HPV-negative, locally advanced oral cavity squamous cell carcinoma patients. Blood cells were analyzed directly, without culture or expansion. The specimen was PBMCs, collected after nivolumab (anti-PD-1) treatment. The TCR sequence derives from a person between 40 and 80 years old with oral cavity squamous cell carcinoma.

The CDR3 DNA sequence: TGTGCCAGCAGCCCCGGGATCGAGCAGTACTTC. As protein: CASSPGIEQYF. The chain joins TRBV7-9 to TRBJ2-7; possible D gene TRBD2, 5 bases. With 5 bases removed from V and 6 bases from J, the gap between germline ends came to 8 bases. This CDR3 has 11 amino acids. The germline V gene has CDR1 SEHNR and CDR2 FQNEAQ (reference sequence).